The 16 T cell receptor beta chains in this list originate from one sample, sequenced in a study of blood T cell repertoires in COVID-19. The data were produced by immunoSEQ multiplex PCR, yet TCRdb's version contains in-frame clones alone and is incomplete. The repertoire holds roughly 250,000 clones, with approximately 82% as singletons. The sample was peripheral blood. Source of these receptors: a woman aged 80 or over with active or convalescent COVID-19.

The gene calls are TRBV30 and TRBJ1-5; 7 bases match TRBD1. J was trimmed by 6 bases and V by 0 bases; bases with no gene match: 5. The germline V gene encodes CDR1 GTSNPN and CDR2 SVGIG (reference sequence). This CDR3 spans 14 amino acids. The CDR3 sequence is CAWSVTGIRQPQHF. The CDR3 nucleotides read TGTGCCTGGAGTGTGACAGGGATTCGTCAGCCCCAGCATTTT.

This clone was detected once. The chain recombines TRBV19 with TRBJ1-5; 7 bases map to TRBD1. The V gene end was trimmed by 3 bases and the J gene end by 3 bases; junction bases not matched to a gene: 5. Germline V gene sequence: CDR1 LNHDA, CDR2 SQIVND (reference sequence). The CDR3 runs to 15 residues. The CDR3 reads CASSMGQLYNQPQHF. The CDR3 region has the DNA TGTGCCAGTAGTATGGGACAGCTTTACAATCAGCCCCAGCATTTT.

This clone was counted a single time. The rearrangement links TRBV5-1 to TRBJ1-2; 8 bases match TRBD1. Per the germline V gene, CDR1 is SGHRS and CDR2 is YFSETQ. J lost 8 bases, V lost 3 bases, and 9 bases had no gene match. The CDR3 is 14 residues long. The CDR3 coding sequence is TGCGCCAGCAGCTCTGACAGGGGCCGAGAGGGCTACACCTTC. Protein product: CASSSDRGREGYTF.

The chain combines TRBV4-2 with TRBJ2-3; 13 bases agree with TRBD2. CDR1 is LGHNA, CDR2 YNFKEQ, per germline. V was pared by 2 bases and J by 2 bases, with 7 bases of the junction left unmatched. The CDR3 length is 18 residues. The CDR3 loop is CASSQTSGTSGVTDTQYF. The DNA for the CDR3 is TGTGCCAGCAGCCAAACCTCCGGGACTAGCGGGGTCACAGATACGCAGTATTTT.

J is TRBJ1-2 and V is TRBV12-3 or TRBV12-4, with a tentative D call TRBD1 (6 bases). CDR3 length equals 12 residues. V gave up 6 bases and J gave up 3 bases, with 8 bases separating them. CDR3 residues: CASSRQDYGYTF. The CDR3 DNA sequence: TGTGCCAGCAGCCGACAGGACTATGGCTACACCTTC.

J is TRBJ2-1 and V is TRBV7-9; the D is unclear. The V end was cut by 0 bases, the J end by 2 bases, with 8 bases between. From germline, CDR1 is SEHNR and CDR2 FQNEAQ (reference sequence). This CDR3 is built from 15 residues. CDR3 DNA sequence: TGTGCCAGCAGCTTAGCCAGGAATACCTACAATGAGCAGTTCTTC. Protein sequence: CASSLARNTYNEQFF.

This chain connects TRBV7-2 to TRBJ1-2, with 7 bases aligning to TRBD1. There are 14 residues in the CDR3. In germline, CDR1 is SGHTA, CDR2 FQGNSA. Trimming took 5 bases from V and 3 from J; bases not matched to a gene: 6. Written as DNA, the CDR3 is TGTGCCAGCAGCCCACAGGGGCCCTACTATGGCTACACCTTC. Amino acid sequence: CASSPQGPYYGYTF.

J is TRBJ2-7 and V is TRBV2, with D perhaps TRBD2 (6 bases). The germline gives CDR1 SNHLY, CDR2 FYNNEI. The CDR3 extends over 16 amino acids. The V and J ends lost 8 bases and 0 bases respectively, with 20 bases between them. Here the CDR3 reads CASVDPGLEHSYEQYF. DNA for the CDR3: TGTGCCAGCGTAGACCCGGGACTCGAACACTCCTACGAGCAGTACTTC.

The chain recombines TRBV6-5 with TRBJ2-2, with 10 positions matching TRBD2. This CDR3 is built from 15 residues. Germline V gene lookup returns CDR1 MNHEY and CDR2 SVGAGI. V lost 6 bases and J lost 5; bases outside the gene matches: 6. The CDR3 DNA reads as TGTGCCAGCAGGGAGTTAGCGGGAGGAACCGGGGAGCTGTTTTTT. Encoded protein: CASRELAGGTGELFF.

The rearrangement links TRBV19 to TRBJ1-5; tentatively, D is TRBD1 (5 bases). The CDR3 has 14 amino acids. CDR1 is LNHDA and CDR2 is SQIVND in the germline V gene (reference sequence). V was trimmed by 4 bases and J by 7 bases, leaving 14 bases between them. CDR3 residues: CASSNQGRGQPQHF. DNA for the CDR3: TGTGCCAGTAGTAACCAGGGTAGGGGACAGCCCCAGCATTTT. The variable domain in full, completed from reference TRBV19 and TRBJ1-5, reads DGGITQSPKYLFRKEGQNVTLSCEQNLNHDAMYWYRQDPGQGLRLIYYSQIVNDFQKGDIAEGYSVSREKKESFPLTVTSAQKNPTAFYLCASSNQGRGQPQHFGDGTRLSIL.

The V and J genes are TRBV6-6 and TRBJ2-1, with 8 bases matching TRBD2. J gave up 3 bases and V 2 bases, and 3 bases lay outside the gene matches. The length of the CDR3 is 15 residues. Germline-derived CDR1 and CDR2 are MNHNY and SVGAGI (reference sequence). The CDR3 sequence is CASSYGTSVYNEQFF. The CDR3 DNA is TGTGCCAGCAGTTACGGGACTAGTGTCTACAATGAGCAGTTCTTC.

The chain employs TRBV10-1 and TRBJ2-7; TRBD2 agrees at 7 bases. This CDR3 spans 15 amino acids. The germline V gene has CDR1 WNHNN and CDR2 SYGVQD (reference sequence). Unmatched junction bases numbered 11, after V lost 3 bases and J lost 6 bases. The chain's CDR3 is CASSEAVGGRAEQYF. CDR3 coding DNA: TGCGCCAGCAGTGAAGCGGTAGGCGGGAGAGCCGAGCAGTACTTC.

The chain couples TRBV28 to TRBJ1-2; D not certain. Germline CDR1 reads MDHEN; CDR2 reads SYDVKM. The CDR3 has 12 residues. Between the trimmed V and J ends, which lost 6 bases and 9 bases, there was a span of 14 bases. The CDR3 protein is CASRPQERSYTF. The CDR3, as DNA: TGTGCCAGCAGGCCCCAGGAAAGGAGCTACACCTTC.

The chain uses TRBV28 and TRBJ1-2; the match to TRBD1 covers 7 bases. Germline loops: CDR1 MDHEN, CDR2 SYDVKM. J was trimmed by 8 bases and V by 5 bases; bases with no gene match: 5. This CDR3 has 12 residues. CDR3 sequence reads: CASSPPGGGYTF. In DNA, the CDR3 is TGTGCCAGCAGTCCTCCAGGGGGAGGCTACACCTTC.

The CDR3 is CASRRGAGTGELFF. For the CDR3, the DNA is TGTGCCTCCAGGCGGGGGGCCGGCACCGGGGAGCTGTTTTTT. The genes are TRBV14 and TRBJ2-2, with 8 bases that match TRBD2. CDR1 and CDR2 (germline): SGHDN, FVKESK. V shed 11 bases and J 4 bases; nucleotides not matched to a gene: 9. This CDR3 spans 14 amino acids. The whole variable domain, filled in from reference TRBV14 and TRBJ2-2, reads EAGVTQFPSHSVIEKGQTVTLRCDPISGHDNLYWYRRVMGKEIKFLLHFVKESKQDESGMPNNRFLAERTGGTYSTLKVQPAELEDSGVYFCASRRGAGTGELFFGEGSRLTVL.

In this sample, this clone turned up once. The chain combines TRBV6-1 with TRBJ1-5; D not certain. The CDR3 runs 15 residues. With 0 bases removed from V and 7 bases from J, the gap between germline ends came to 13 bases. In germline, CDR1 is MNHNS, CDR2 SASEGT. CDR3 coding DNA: TGTGCCAGCAGTGAAGCAGGCTGGAGGAACCAGCCCCAGCATTTT. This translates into CASSEAGWRNQPQHF.